These 27 T cell receptor beta chains share one sample of origin, sequenced in a study of cytomegalovirus exposure and HLA in healthy donors. Here immunoSEQ multiplex PCR was the method, and the copy in TCRdb shows in-frame clones only, minus some. The sample includes 250,000 or so clones, around 87% of them seen just once. Source material: PBMCs. These receptors originate from a woman aged 18 to 35 in good health and CMV-seronegative.

The genes are TRBV29-1 and TRBJ2-7; D possibly corresponds to TRBD1 (6 bases). Trimming left V 2 bases short and J 3 bases short, with 11 bases between. This CDR3 is 13 amino acids long. Germline values: CDR1 SQVTM, CDR2 ANQGSEA. CDR3 sequence: CSVELGGDYEQYF. The CDR3 DNA reads TGCAGCGTTGAATTAGGGGGAGACTACGAGCAGTACTTC.

CDR3 DNA sequence: TGCGCCAGCAGCTTGATTGCAGGTGACTACAATGAGCAGTTCTTC. The encoded protein is CASSLIAGDYNEQFF. This chain joins TRBV5-1 and TRBJ2-1; D remains unclear. Germline V gene lookup returns CDR1 SGHRS and CDR2 YFSETQ. The CDR3 is made up of 15 amino acids. The V end was cut by 1 base, the J end by 3 bases, with 11 bases between.

This clone appeared a single time. The chain links TRBV25-1 to TRBJ2-3; perhaps TRBD1 as D (6 bases). Trimming cost V 4 bases and J 0 bases, with 11 bases left between them. Looked up from germline, CDR1 is MGHDK and CDR2 is SYGVNS. The CDR3 is 15 residues long. CDR3 bases: TGTGCCAGCAGTGCATGGACAGCTAGCACAGATACGCAGTATTTT. Translated: CASSAWTASTDTQYF. Full variable domain (missing parts from reference TRBV25-1 and TRBJ2-3): EADIYQTPRYLVIGTGKKITLECSQTMGHDKMYWYQQDPGMELHLIHYSYGVNSTEKGDLSSESTVSRIRTEHFPLTLESARPSHTSQYLCASSAWTASTDTQYFGPGTRLTVL.

V gene TRBV7-8 combines with J gene TRBJ2-1; D perhaps matches TRBD2 (6 bases). The CDR3 runs to 13 residues. Deletions cut 0 bases from V and 6 bases from J, with 6 bases between. Germline V gene data show CDR1 as SGHVS and CDR2 as FQNEAQ. The CDR3 bases are TGTGCCAGCAGCTTAGCCGGGGGCAATGAGCAGTTCTTC. Its translation is CASSLAGGNEQFF.

There are a few counts of this clone. This chain joins TRBV6-1 and TRBJ1-5; D gene unclear. V was clipped by 9 bases and J by 5 bases, with 14 bases between them. The CDR3 spans 13 residues. The germline CDR1 and CDR2 sequences are MNHNS and SASEGT. The CDR3 sequence is CASLGGTYQPQHF. The DNA for the CDR3 is TGTGCCAGTTTGGGAGGAACGTATCAGCCCCAGCATTTT.

The chain employs TRBV5-6 and TRBJ1-5; a weak D match, TRBD1 (6 bases). CDR1 is SGHDT, CDR2 YYEEEE, per germline. V was trimmed by 1 base and J by 4 bases, leaving 12 bases between them. The length of the CDR3 is 15 residues. The CDR3 DNA is TGTGCCAGCAGCTTGTCGGGGGGGCGTAATCAGCCCCAGCATTTT. Translated: CASSLSGGRNQPQHF.

The CDR3 DNA follows: TGTGCCAGCAGCTTTAGCGGGGGGATCGATGAGCAGTTCTTC. Residues: CASSFSGGIDEQFF. The rearrangement links TRBV7-2 to TRBJ2-1; TRBD2 agrees at 10 bases. The germline V gene has CDR1 SGHTA and CDR2 FQGNSA. Losses at the gene ends were 3 bases for V and 8 bases for J; bases not matched to a gene: 4. The CDR3 is 14 residues long. Combining the CDR3 with reference TRBV7-2 and TRBJ2-1 gives the whole variable domain GAGVSQSPSNKVTEKGKDVELRCDPISGHTALYWYRQSLGQGLEFLIYFQGNSAPDKSGLPSDRFSAERTGGSVSTLTIQRTQQEDSAVYLCASSFSGGIDEQFFGPGTRLTVL.

The rearrangement uses TRBV4-1 and TRBJ1-1, with D tentatively TRBD1 (5 bases). The V end was cut by 0 bases, the J end by 0 bases, with 17 bases between. The CDR3 is 18 amino acids. Germline CDR1 reads MGHRA; CDR2 reads YSYEKL. The CDR3 is CASSQEIPTVYMNTEAFF. The CDR3 nucleotides read TGCGCCAGCAGCCAAGAAATCCCGACAGTCTACATGAACACTGAAGCTTTCTTT.

The J gene is TRBJ2-1, the V gene TRBV18; the match to TRBD2 covers 9 bases. J gave up 9 bases and V 2 bases, and 14 bases lay outside the gene matches. Germline loops: CDR1 KGHSH, CDR2 LQKENI. This CDR3 spans 17 amino acids. CDR3 protein: CASSPASGRGGIGEQFF. In DNA, the CDR3 is TGTGCCAGCTCACCAGCCTCCGGGCGGGGGGGCATTGGTGAGCAGTTCTTC.

The chain uses TRBV9 and TRBJ1-3; D is undetermined. The CDR3 consists of 16 residues. Trimming took off 0 bases at V and 0 bases at J, with 10 bases between the two ends. The germline V gene has CDR1 SGDLS and CDR2 YYNGEE. The CDR3 loop is CASSVDGDYSGNTIYF. Here the CDR3 DNA reads TGTGCCAGCAGCGTAGACGGGGATTACTCTGGAAACACCATATATTTT.

The chain carries TRBV5-8 and TRBJ2-3; 8 bases agree with TRBD1. There are 14 residues in the CDR3. J was trimmed by 3 bases and V by 4 bases; bases with no gene match: 4. Germline V gives CDR1 SGHTS, CDR2 YDEGEE. As DNA, the CDR3 is TGTGCCAGCAGCCGAACAGGGGGGACAGATACGCAGTATTTT. Protein product: CASSRTGGTDTQYF.

The chain is built from TRBV28 and TRBJ1-1; the D is unclear. V was shortened by 5 bases and J by 4 bases, with 14 bases between the two germline ends. The length of the CDR3 is 14 residues. Germline V gene lookup returns CDR1 MDHEN and CDR2 SYDVKM. The CDR3 protein is CASSLTESATEAFF. The CDR3 coding sequence is TGTGCCAGCAGTCTTACAGAGTCAGCCACTGAAGCTTTCTTT. Looking up the rest from reference TRBV28 and TRBJ1-1 gives the full variable domain: DVKVTQSSRYLVKRTGEKVFLECVQDMDHENMFWYRQDPGLGLRLIYFSYDVKMKEKGDIPEGYSVSREKKERFSLILESASTNQTSMYLCASSLTESATEAFFGQGTRLTVV.

V and J are TRBV28 and TRBJ2-3; 9 bases fit TRBD1. Germline values: CDR1 MDHEN, CDR2 SYDVKM. J gave up 2 bases and V 5 bases, and 8 bases lay outside the gene matches. The CDR3 is 16 residues long. The chain's CDR3 is CASSTGQGGNTDTQYF. As DNA, the CDR3 is TGTGCCAGCAGTACGGGACAGGGAGGGAACACAGATACGCAGTATTTT.

The J gene is TRBJ1-1, the V gene TRBV13; D is uncertain. Germline lookup yields CDR1 PRHDT and CDR2 FYEKMQ (reference sequence). The CDR3 has 13 amino acids. Trimming removed 4 bases at V and 6 bases at J, with 12 bases between. In DNA form, the CDR3 reads TGTGCCAGCAGCTCACCCGGGGATTCTGAAGCTTTCTTT. Translating it yields CASSSPGDSEAFF.

A single count supports this clone. The genes are TRBV28 and TRBJ2-7; TRBD2 agrees at 9 bases. The CDR3 contains 15 residues. Per the germline V gene, CDR1 is MDHEN and CDR2 is SYDVKM. V lost 2 bases and J lost 5; bases outside the gene matches: 7. For the CDR3, the DNA is TGTGCCAGCAGTTTAGGCGGGGGGGCCGCCAACGAGCAGTACGTC. As protein: CASSLGGGAANEQYV.

The chain carries TRBV9 and TRBJ1-1, with D perhaps matching TRBD1 (6 bases). CDR3 length: 16 amino acids. Germline CDR1 SGDLS, CDR2 YYNGEE. V was pared by 1 base and J by 6 bases, with 19 bases between. The CDR3 region has the DNA TGTGCCAGCAGCGTAATACCCGACAGGCTGGAGGCTGAAGCTTTCTTT. This encodes CASSVIPDRLEAEAFF.

A note on this clone: One end of the junction varies from germline; a read error may be responsible. The chain recombines TRBV7-7 with TRBJ2-1; TRBD2 matches 11 bases. The CDR3 spans 15 residues. Germline CDR1 is SSHAT and CDR2 is FNYEAQ (reference sequence). CDR3 in DNA: TGTGCTAGCAGCCCCGTTACTAGCGGGAGAAGTGAGCAGTTCTTC. It codes for CASSPVTSGRSEQFF.

The V call is TRBV2, the J call TRBJ1-5; perhaps TRBD1 as D (5 bases). The V end lost 7 bases, the J end lost 3 bases, and 16 bases lay between the germline ends. The CDR3 runs to 15 residues. The germline V gene encodes CDR1 SNHLY and CDR2 FYNNEI. The CDR3 nucleotides are TGTGCCAGCACTGCAGACCAGGGAAACAATCAGCCCCAGCATTTT. Protein sequence: CASTADQGNNQPQHF.

J is TRBJ2-7 and V is TRBV27, with 8 bases fitting TRBD1. V trimming: 6 bases; J trimming: 2 bases; junction bases outside the gene matches: 6. The CDR3 runs to 14 residues. Germline V CDR1 and CDR2: MNHEY, SMNVEV (reference sequence). CDR3: CASRRTGMPYEQYF. CDR3 bases: TGTGCCAGCAGACGGACAGGGATGCCCTACGAGCAGTACTTC.

This chain joins TRBV6-5 and TRBJ1-1; perhaps TRBD1 as D (5 bases). V gave up 5 bases and J gave up 6 bases, with 13 bases separating them. The CDR3 covers 13 residues. Germline V gene sequence: CDR1 MNHEY, CDR2 SVGAGI. The CDR3 DNA reads TGTGCCAGCAGTGGGGGGGTCCGTGCTGAAGCTTTCTTT. The encoded protein is CASSGGVRAEAFF.

J is TRBJ1-1 and V is TRBV7-2; a possible D gene is TRBD1 (6 bases). CDR1 and CDR2 (germline): SGHTA, FQGNSA. Trimming shortened V by 6 bases and J by 5 bases, and 22 bases separated the two germline ends. The CDR3 loop spans 16 amino acids. As DNA, the CDR3 is TGTGCCAGCAGGCACCACCCAGGGGAGAAGAGGACTGAAGCTTTCTTT. Translation gives CASRHHPGEKRTEAFF.

In DNA form, the CDR3 reads TGTGCCAGCACCGACCCCACCAGGGTGAATTCACCCCTCCACTTT. It codes for CASTDPTRVNSPLHF. The V call is TRBV6-4, the J call TRBJ1-6; weak D call: TRBD1 (5 bases). CDR1 is MRHNA, CDR2 SNTAGT, per germline. Trimming pared 7 bases from V and 7 bases from J, leaving 17 bases between. This CDR3 is built from 15 residues.

The chain employs TRBV5-1 and TRBJ1-4, with D possibly matching TRBD1 (5 bases). The V end was cut by 8 bases, the J end by 4 bases, with 15 bases between. Germline CDR1 and CDR2: SGHRS and YFSETQ. The CDR3 consists of 14 residues. CDR3: CASRSSQGNEKLFF. The DNA for the CDR3 is TGCGCCAGTAGGTCGTCGCAGGGTAATGAAAAACTGTTTTTT. The variable domain in full, completed from reference TRBV5-1 and TRBJ1-4, reads KAGVTQTPRYLIKTRGQQVTLSCSPISGHRSVSWYQQTPGQGLQFLFEYFSETQRNKGNFPGRFSGRQFSNSRSEMNVSTLELGDSALYLCASRSSQGNEKLFFGSGTQLSVL.

The V gene is TRBV5-1, the J gene TRBJ2-5; D might be TRBD2 (5 bases). Trimming cost V 4 bases and J 5 bases, with 9 bases left between them. Per germline, CDR1 SGHRS and CDR2 YFSETQ. This CDR3 has 12 amino acids. The CDR3 sequence is CASSGPGETQYF. CDR3 DNA sequence: TGCGCCAGCAGCGGCCCGGGGGAGACCCAGTACTTC.

Regarding this clone: Germline is not matched at one junction end, which may reflect a read error. The CDR3 loop is CASSYSGLANTGELFF. In DNA form, the CDR3 reads TGTGCTAGCAGTTACTCGGGACTAGCTAACACCGGGGAGCTGTTTTTT. The chain links TRBV7-7 to TRBJ2-2; 9 positions agree with TRBD2. CDR1 is SSHAT and CDR2 is FNYEAQ in the germline V gene (reference sequence). This CDR3 is built from 16 residues.

This chain's CDR3 is CASSPSSGVTDTQYF. The CDR3 DNA reads TGCGCCAGCAGCCCCTCTAGCGGGGTAACAGATACGCAGTATTTT. V is TRBV5-1 and J is TRBJ2-3; TRBD2 matches at 9 bases. V dropped 4 bases and J dropped 3; count of bases not matched to a gene: 6. This CDR3 contains 15 residues. The germline CDR1 and CDR2 sequences are SGHRS and YFSETQ. Based on the CDR3 plus reference TRBV5-1 and TRBJ2-3, the full variable domain is KAGVTQTPRYLIKTRGQQVTLSCSPISGHRSVSWYQQTPGQGLQFLFEYFSETQRNKGNFPGRFSGRQFSNSRSEMNVSTLELGDSALYLCASSPSSGVTDTQYFGPGTRLTVL.

This clone was seen a single time. This chain joins TRBV6-1 and TRBJ2-7, with D perhaps matching TRBD1 (7 bases). V shed 2 bases and J shed 5 bases, with 16 bases lying between them. The germline V gene has CDR1 MNHNS and CDR2 SASEGT. This CDR3 is built from 15 residues. CDR3 sequence: CASSELGGGGNEQYV. The CDR3 region has the DNA TGTGCCAGCAGTGAATTAGGAGGGGGCGGGAACGAGCAGTACGTC.